This TCR beta chain stems from a study of cytomegalovirus exposure and HLA in healthy donors. Study conclusions and caveats: The study flagged approximately 180 TCR beta chains as cytomegalovirus-associated. Most TCR sequences proved rare, with some public TCRs found in many donors.

Profiled with immunoSEQ multiplex PCR; TCRdb holds only in-frame clones, not every one. Of about 150,000 clones listed, more than 70% are singletons. A note on this clone: What it binds is unknown.

The donors were in the roughly 110-subject validation cohort; that cohort was separate from the roughly 660-subject first cohort. Germline CDR1 reads SGHDT; CDR2 reads YYEEEE. V lost 6 bases, J lost 4 bases, and 17 bases stayed unmatched. The CDR3 totals 17 residues. V and J are TRBV5-6 and TRBJ2-5, with TRBD1 matching over 8 bases. Material for sequencing was PBMCs. The clonotype was recovered from a human donor in good health. The CDR3 sequence: CASTTLLTGAPGETQYF. In DNA, the CDR3 is TGTGCCAGCACCACACTCCTGACAGGGGCGCCGGGAGAGACCCAGTACTTC.